This T cell receptor (beta chain) was captured in a study of OX40 agonist ivuxolimab in advanced cancers. Study as a whole: Clinicians treated patients with ivuxolimab, an agonistic anti-OX40 (CD134) antibody.

Only in-frame clones appear in the TCRdb table, and some are missing; sequencing was by immunoSEQ multiplex PCR. Of 40,000 to 60,000 clones listed, 79% are singletons. The CDR3 contains 12 residues. The germline V gene has CDR1 SGHVS and CDR2 FQNEAQ. V shed 11 bases and J shed 4 bases, with 14 bases lying between them. The origin of this receptor is an adult with an advanced solid tumor such as melanoma, head and neck, liver or kidney cancer. The sample here was CD4+ or CD8+ T cells sorted from blood, taken in a trial of the OX40 agonist ivuxolimab. This sequence joins TRBV7-8 and TRBJ1-2, with D perhaps TRBD1 (6 bases). CDR3 region: CAVGARSYGYTF. In DNA, the CDR3 is TGTGCCGTGGGGGCACGAAGCTATGGCTACACCTTC. Based on the CDR3 plus reference TRBV7-8 and TRBJ1-2, the full variable domain is GAGVSQSPRYKVAKRGQDVALRCDPISGHVSLFWYQQALGQGPEFLTYFQNEAQLDKSGLPSDRFFAERPEGSVSTLKIQRTQQEDSAVYLCAVGARSYGYTFGSGTRLTVV.